The sequence of this T cell receptor beta chain was determined in a study of early T cells in non-severe SARS-CoV-2 infection (dated by TCRdb to about 2021). Looking at the study overall: Because TCR sequencing was done on bulk RNA from unsorted whole blood, the alpha and beta chains could not be paired.

V is reduced by 4 bases and J by 7 bases, leaving a spacing of 11 bases between them. Taken from cysteine to phenylalanine, the CDR3 has 12 residues. Only the CDR3 DNA is retained, 36 bases long and in frame from the first base. Set within a cohort of healthcare workers in London, UK, this nested case-control study involved weekly PCR testing of nasopharyngeal swabs along with blood sampling. Healthcare workers were enrolled in the week of the UK lockdown, from 23 to 31 March 2020, and were followed every week for up to roughly 16 weeks. Study-level results and caveats: Matching against VDJdb was skewed toward anti-spike CD8 responses, likely underestimated virus-specific expansions, and missed private and CD4 specificities.

The library came from 5' RACE. Instrument on record: NextSeq 500. Unique molecular identifiers were attached to individual cDNA molecules in the TCR library protocol so that sequencing error and PCR bias could be corrected. TCR alpha and beta chains were both sequenced, and the abundances of alpha and beta sequences in each sample were closely correlated with each other. The authors processed their data as follows. V gene, J gene and CDR3 annotation of TCR sequences was performed with Decombinator V4. TCRs were defined as expanded if a significant change between any two time points was detected under a Poisson model with p below 0.0001. TCR abundances were normalised to the total number of TCRs sequenced in each sample and reported as counts per million. TRAV1-2 paired with TRAJ12, TRAJ20 or TRAJ33 defined MAIT TCRs, while TRAV10 paired with TRAJ18 defined iNKT TCRs. VDJdb, accessed 1 November 2021, was searched for CMV, EBV and SARS-CoV-2 annotated TCRs, with TCRs annotated for multiple antigens excluded. Using fastp at Q25 and MiXCR, TCRdb reprocessed the public reads and kept productive beta chains. Records with the same CDR3 protein are collapsed into one entry carrying the most frequent genes and DNA. TCRdb's processing, not the authors', yielded these V and J calls. The sample has over 50,000 distinct CDR3 sequences on record, roughly 8.2% of them singletons. The biggest ten clones account for about 4.2% of the sample.

About this clonotype itself: The clone's antigen remains unknown. The record has no base qualities; no much larger clone is one base away.

The source of this sequence is an adult who was a healthcare worker with PCR-confirmed SARS-CoV-2 infection or an uninfected control (not recorded which). This chain joins TRBV12-3 or TRBV12-4 to TRBJ2-7; the D gene is unclear. Source material: whole blood. The sequenced DNA: TGTGCCAGCAGTTCGCTTATGAGAGAGCAGTACTTC. The translation is CASSSLMREQYF.